These 28 T cell receptor beta chains were sequenced from one sample in a study of tumor-infiltrating lymphocytes in localized non-small cell lung cancer. Generated by immunoSEQ multiplex PCR, the TCRdb table keeps only in-frame clones and is missing some. The table lists over 7,000 clones, 77% of them singletons. The specimen was lung tumor tissue. These receptors were taken from a human donor with non-small cell lung cancer.

The chain couples TRBV28 to TRBJ2-7, with D possibly being TRBD2 (5 bases). Germline lookup yields CDR1 MDHEN and CDR2 SYDVKM. V lost 6 bases, J lost 5 bases, and 17 bases lay in between. The CDR3 covers 14 residues. In DNA, the CDR3 is TGTGCCAGCAGCCAAGGGTTGGGAGAGGACGAGCAGTACTTC. Translating gives CASSQGLGEDEQYF.

The chain links TRBV4-3 to TRBJ2-2, with 12 bases lining up with TRBD1. The CDR3 extends over 16 amino acids. Germline assignment: CDR1 LGHNA and CDR2 YSLEER. Germline trimming cut 3 bases from V and 8 bases from J; bases unmatched to any gene: 7. The CDR3 nucleotides are TGCGCCAGCAGCCAGCCCCCGGGACAGGGGGCGGGGGAGCTGTTTTTT. It codes for CASSQPPGQGAGELFF.

The DNA of the CDR3 is TGTGCCTGGACCGGGGAGGGTTACGAGCAGTACTTC. Its translation is CAWTGEGYEQYF. The rearrangement uses TRBV30 and TRBJ2-7, with 7 positions matching TRBD2. V lost 4 bases, J lost 4 bases, and 4 bases stayed unmatched. CDR3 size: 12 residues. The V gene's germline CDR1 is GTSNPN and CDR2 SVGIG (reference sequence).

This clone showed up just a few times. The chain employs TRBV11-2 and TRBJ2-5; a possible D gene is TRBD2 (6 bases). The V gene lost 4 bases and the J gene lost 4 bases, with 19 bases spanning the gap. This CDR3 comprises 16 residues. The germline V gene has CDR1 SGHAT and CDR2 FQNNGV. DNA of the CDR3: TGTGCCAGCAGCTCGGGACTCTCTCAGAACCGAGAGACCCAGTACTTC. It translates to CASSSGLSQNRETQYF.

V and J are TRBV6-6 and TRBJ1-5; D possibly corresponds to TRBD1 (6 bases). The CDR3 totals 12 residues. Trimming took 4 bases from V and 12 from J, leaving 13 bases between them. Germline CDR1 is MNHNY and CDR2 is SVGAGI (reference sequence). The DNA for the CDR3 is TGTGCCAGCAGTTTCACCCCGGACAGCCAGCATTTT. Its protein product is CASSFTPDSQHF.

This chain uses TRBV7-2 with TRBJ1-5; a weak D match, TRBD1 (5 bases). V lost 5 bases and J lost 0, with 11 bases in between. CDR3 length: 15 amino acids. Germline V gene lookup returns CDR1 SGHTA and CDR2 FQGNSA. Written as DNA, the CDR3 is TGTGCCAGCAGCCTGGTGGGGGGTAGCAATCAGCCCCAGCATTTT. This sequence encodes CASSLVGGSNQPQHF. Supplemented by reference TRBV7-2 and TRBJ1-5, the full variable domain reads GAGVSQSPSNKVTEKGKDVELRCDPISGHTALYWYRQSLGQGLEFLIYFQGNSAPDKSGLPSDRFSAERTGGSVSTLTIQRTQQEDSAVYLCASSLVGGSNQPQHFGDGTRLSIL.

V gene TRBV30 combines with J gene TRBJ1-4, with TRBD1 matching 7 bases. CDR3 length equals 13 residues. Germline lookup yields CDR1 GTSNPN and CDR2 SVGIG (reference sequence). The trim removed 1 base at V and 7 bases at J, leaving 3 bases unmatched. CDR3 in DNA: TGTGCCTGGAGTGAGGGACAGACTGAAAAACTGTTTTTT. It codes for CAWSEGQTEKLFF.

This chain joins TRBV28 and TRBJ1-1; D unresolved. V was clipped by 6 bases and J by 8 bases, with 10 bases between them. CDR1 is MDHEN, CDR2 SYDVKM, per germline. The CDR3 sequence is 11 residues long. CDR3 nucleotides: TGTGCCAGCAGGACCGGGCCCGAAGCTTTCTTT. Residues: CASRTGPEAFF.

This clone was observed a single time. The J gene is TRBJ1-2, the V gene TRBV6-5, with D maybe TRBD1 (6 bases). Germline CDR1 is MNHEY and CDR2 is SVGAGI. Trimming took off 0 bases at V and 3 bases at J, with 14 bases between the two ends. The CDR3 totals 16 residues. DNA for the CDR3: TGTGCCAGCAGTTACTCAACCTGGGGGCGCTACTATGGCTACACCTTC. It specifies CASSYSTWGRYYGYTF.

This clone has a single count. This chain joins TRBV7-3 and TRBJ2-3; 10 bases agree with TRBD2. V shed 1 base, J shed 6 bases, and the junction held 4 bases outside the gene matches. Germline-derived CDR1 and CDR2 are SGHTA and FQGTGA. There are 15 residues in the CDR3. As DNA, the CDR3 is TGTGCCAGCAGCTTAATAGCGGGAGGCGGGGATACGCAGTATTTT. Encoded protein: CASSLIAGGGDTQYF. Variable domain in full (rest from reference TRBV7-3 and TRBJ2-3): GAGVSQTPSNKVTEKGKYVELRCDPISGHTALYWYRQSLGQGPEFLIYFQGTGAADDSGLPNDRFFAVRPEGSVSTLKIQRTERGDSAVYLCASSLIAGGGDTQYFGPGTRLTVL.

The chain recombines TRBV4-3 with TRBJ2-3, with D perhaps matching TRBD2 (6 bases). The CDR3 runs to 17 residues. Trimming took off 4 bases at V and 6 bases at J, with 23 bases between the two ends. Germline lookup yields CDR1 LGHNA and CDR2 YSLEER. CDR3 sequence: CASSPTSPGTLADTQYF. In DNA, the CDR3 is TGCGCCAGCAGCCCTACCTCCCCGGGGACTTTGGCGGATACGCAGTATTTT.

This clone was detected once. This rearrangement joins TRBV4-3 to TRBJ2-7; tentatively, D is TRBD2 (5 bases). This CDR3 spans 14 amino acids. The germline V and J ends were trimmed by 2 bases and 2 bases, with 10 bases remaining between them. Germline V CDR1 and CDR2: LGHNA, YSLEER. CDR3 in DNA: TGCGCCAGCAGCCAATTCGGAGGCCCCTACGAGCAGTACTTC. Amino acid sequence: CASSQFGGPYEQYF.

The chain employs TRBV9 and TRBJ2-2, with TRBD2 identical over 8 bases. Germline CDR1 reads SGDLS; CDR2 reads YYNGEE. V dropped 2 bases and J dropped 1; count of bases not matched to a gene: 1. The CDR3 consists of 15 residues. As DNA, the CDR3 is TGTGCCAGCAGCGTGACTAGCGTGAACACCGGGGAGCTGTTTTTT. Translated, it gives CASSVTSVNTGELFF.

The chain combines TRBV11-2 with TRBJ1-5; D is undetermined. The germline V and J ends were trimmed by 1 base and 5 bases, with 6 bases remaining between them. Germline V gives CDR1 SGHAT, CDR2 FQNNGV. The CDR3 length is 13 residues. The CDR3 DNA sequence: TGTGCCAGCAGCTTAGGGGCTTATCAGCCCCAGCATTTT. This encodes CASSLGAYQPQHF.

The chain joins TRBV7-9 to TRBJ2-7; TRBD2 aligns across 8 bases. V shed 5 bases, J shed 2 bases, and the junction held 8 bases outside the gene matches. The CDR3 length is 15 residues. Germline-derived CDR1 and CDR2 are SEHNR and FQNEAQ (reference sequence). The CDR3 sequence: CASSPGSGTAYEQYF. The CDR3 nucleotides are TGTGCCAGCAGCCCAGGTAGCGGGACCGCCTACGAGCAGTACTTC.

This chain joins TRBV11-1 and TRBJ2-2; no clear D gene. The V gene lost 2 bases and the J gene lost 1 base, with 5 bases spanning the gap. The CDR3 runs to 14 residues. Germline lookup yields CDR1 SGHAT and CDR2 FQDESV (reference sequence). The CDR3 DNA sequence: TGTGCCAGCAGCTTAAGCAGGAACACCGGGGAGCTGTTTTTT. Translation gives CASSLSRNTGELFF.

J is TRBJ1-5 and V is TRBV18; D unclear. CDR1 KGHSH and CDR2 LQKENI come from the germline V gene. V lost 7 bases and J 1 base, leaving 11 bases between the germline ends. The CDR3 runs 14 residues. This CDR3 is CASWGGSSNQPQHF. For the CDR3, the DNA is TGTGCCAGCTGGGGTGGGTCCAGCAATCAGCCCCAGCATTTT. The full variable domain, with the rest looked up from reference TRBV18 and TRBJ1-5, is NAGVMQNPRHLVRRRGQEARLRCSPMKGHSHVYWYRQLPEEGLKFMVYLQKENIIDESGMPKERFSAEFPKEGPSILRIQQVVRGDSAAYFCASWGGSSNQPQHFGDGTRLSIL.

The rearrangement uses TRBV19 and TRBJ1-2, with D perhaps TRBD1 (5 bases). The CDR3 has 13 residues. Germline V gives CDR1 LNHDA, CDR2 SQIVND (reference sequence). The germline V and J ends were trimmed by 6 bases and 4 bases, with 12 bases remaining between them. The chain's CDR3 is CASRTGPLYGYTF. CDR3 nucleotides: TGTGCCAGTAGAACGGGACCCCTCTATGGCTACACCTTC.

V gene TRBV11-3 combines with J gene TRBJ2-5; perhaps D is TRBD1 or TRBD2 (5 bases each). The CDR3 totals 15 residues. V lost 3 bases and J lost 1, with 12 bases in between. Per the germline V gene, CDR1 is SGHNT and CDR2 is YENEEA. CDR3 sequence: CASSLGERGQETQYF. DNA of the CDR3: TGTGCCAGCAGCTTGGGGGAAAGGGGCCAAGAGACCCAGTACTTC.

V usage is TRBV28 and J usage is TRBJ2-1; possibly TRBD1 or TRBD2 for D (5 bases each). CDR3 length: 13 residues. CDR1 MDHEN and CDR2 SYDVKM come from the germline V gene. The V end lost 3 bases, the J end lost 9 bases, and 12 bases lay between the germline ends. In DNA form, the CDR3 reads TGTGCCAGCAGTTTGGGGGAGCGGCTTGAGCAGTTCTTC. Translation: CASSLGERLEQFF.

This rearrangement joins TRBV18 to TRBJ2-6; D gene uncertain. With 3 bases removed from V and 0 bases from J, the gap between germline ends came to 3 bases. The germline V gene has CDR1 KGHSH and CDR2 LQKENI. This CDR3 contains 14 residues. CDR3 nucleotides: TGTGCCAGCTCACCGGCCTCTGGGGCCAACGTCCTGACTTTC. It translates to CASSPASGANVLTF.

This rearrangement joins TRBV15 to TRBJ1-5, with a tentative D call TRBD1 (5 bases). Trimming shortened V by 3 bases and J by 0 bases, and 9 bases separated the two germline ends. From germline, CDR1 is LNHNV and CDR2 YYDKDF (reference sequence). CDR3 length equals 15 residues. This CDR3 is CATSRSDSSNQPQHF. The CDR3 coding sequence is TGTGCCACCAGCAGGAGTGACAGTAGCAATCAGCCCCAGCATTTT.

This chain uses TRBV19 with TRBJ2-7, with TRBD1 matching over 9 bases. Germline V gene data show CDR1 as LNHDA and CDR2 as SQIVND (reference sequence). J was trimmed by 6 bases and V by 5 bases; bases with no gene match: 14. The CDR3 has 16 amino acids. Here the CDR3 reads CASSGEAGTGLPEQYF. CDR3 nucleotides: TGTGCCAGTAGTGGGGAGGCCGGGACAGGGCTCCCCGAGCAGTACTTC.

The chain links TRBV7-9 to TRBJ1-1, with 8 nucleotides matching TRBD1. Germline V gene sequence: CDR1 SEHNR, CDR2 FQNEAQ (reference sequence). This CDR3 has 13 amino acids. Trimming at V came to 7 bases and at J to 3 bases, leaving 4 bases not matched to a gene. The CDR3: CASNDRGDTEAFF. As DNA, the CDR3 is TGTGCCAGCAATGACAGGGGCGACACTGAAGCTTTCTTT.

The chain links TRBV13 to TRBJ1-1; D unclear. The CDR3 contains 13 residues. Germline CDR1 and CDR2: PRHDT and FYEKMQ (reference sequence). Trimming took 3 bases from V and 11 from J, leaving 16 bases between them. The CDR3 sequence is CASSFLSSPGAFF. The CDR3 DNA reads TGTGCCAGCAGCTTCCTTTCATCGCCGGGCGCTTTCTTT.

The sample holds a few counts of this clone. The rearrangement joins TRBV29-1 to TRBJ2-7; tentative D call: TRBD1 (6 bases). There are 13 residues in the CDR3. Germline values: CDR1 SQVTM, CDR2 ANQGSEA. With 0 bases removed from V and 1 base from J, the gap between germline ends came to 7 bases. CDR3 in DNA: TGCAGCGTTGAAGATGACAGGTCCTACGAGCAGTACTTC. It translates to CSVEDDRSYEQYF.

The chain uses TRBV4-2 and TRBJ2-6; 12 nucleotides align to TRBD2. V dropped 0 bases and J dropped 1; count of bases not matched to a gene: 7. The CDR3 runs to 20 residues. CDR1 LGHNA and CDR2 YNFKEQ come from the germline V gene. Here the CDR3 reads CASSQDVTSGRASGANVLTF. CDR3 nucleotides: TGTGCCAGCAGCCAAGATGTGACTAGCGGGAGAGCGTCTGGGGCCAACGTCCTGACTTTC.

This chain links TRBV5-4 with TRBJ2-3; TRBD2 aligns across 10 bases. The germline gives CDR1 SGHNT, CDR2 YYREEE (reference sequence). This CDR3 is 15 amino acids long. V lost 0 bases to trimming and J lost 4 bases; unmatched junction nucleotides: 2. This CDR3 reads CASSLASGGSDTQYF. DNA of the CDR3: TGTGCCAGCAGCTTGGCTAGCGGGGGCTCAGATACGCAGTATTTT.